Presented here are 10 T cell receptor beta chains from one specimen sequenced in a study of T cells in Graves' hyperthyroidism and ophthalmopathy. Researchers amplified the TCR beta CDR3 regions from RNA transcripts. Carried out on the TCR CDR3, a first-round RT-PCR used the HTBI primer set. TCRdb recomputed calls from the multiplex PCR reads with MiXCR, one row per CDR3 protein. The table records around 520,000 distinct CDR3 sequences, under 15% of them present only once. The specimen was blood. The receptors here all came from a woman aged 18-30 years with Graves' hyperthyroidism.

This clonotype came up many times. The CDR3 nucleotides are TGCAGTGCCCGCGGGAGGTGGGTCACAGATACGCAGTATTTT. This gives the protein CSARGRWVTDTQYF. The chain combines TRBV20-1 with TRBJ2-3; 8 nucleotides line up with TRBD2. This CDR3 spans 14 amino acids. CDR1 is DFQATT, CDR2 SNEGSKA, per germline (reference sequence). The V gene end was trimmed by 6 bases and the J gene end by 2 bases; junction bases not matched to a gene: 7.

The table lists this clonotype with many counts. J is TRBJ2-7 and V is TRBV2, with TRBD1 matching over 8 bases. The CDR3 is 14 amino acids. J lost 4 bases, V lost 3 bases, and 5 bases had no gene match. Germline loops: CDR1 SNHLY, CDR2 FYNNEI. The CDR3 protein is CASSEMDRVYEQYF. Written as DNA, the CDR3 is TGTGCCAGCAGTGAGATGGACAGGGTGTACGAGCAGTACTTC.

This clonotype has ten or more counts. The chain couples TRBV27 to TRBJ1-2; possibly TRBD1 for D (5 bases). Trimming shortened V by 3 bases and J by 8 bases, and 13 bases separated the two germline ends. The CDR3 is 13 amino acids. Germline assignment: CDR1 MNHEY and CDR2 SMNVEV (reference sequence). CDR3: CASSLGLGGGYTF. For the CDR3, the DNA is TGTGCCAGCAGTTTGGGTCTTGGGGGAGGCTACACCTTC.

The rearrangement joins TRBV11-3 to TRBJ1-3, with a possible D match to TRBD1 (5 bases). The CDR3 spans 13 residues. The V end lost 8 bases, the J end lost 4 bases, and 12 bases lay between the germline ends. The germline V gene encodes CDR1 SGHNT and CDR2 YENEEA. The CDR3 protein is CASRRPGGNTIYF. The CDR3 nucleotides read TGTGCCAGCCGGCGACCAGGGGGAAACACCATATATTTT.

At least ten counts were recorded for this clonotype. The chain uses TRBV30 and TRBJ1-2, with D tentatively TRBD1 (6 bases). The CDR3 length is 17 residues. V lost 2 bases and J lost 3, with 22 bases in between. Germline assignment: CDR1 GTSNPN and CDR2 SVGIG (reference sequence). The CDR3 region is CAWSKPRTAQWDYGYTF. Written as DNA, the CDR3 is TGTGCCTGGAGTAAGCCTCGGACAGCCCAGTGGGACTATGGCTACACCTTC.

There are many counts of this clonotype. The CDR3 here is CASSRISNQPQHF. The CDR3 DNA reads TGTGCCAGCAGCCGGATTAGCAATCAGCCCCAGCATTTT. The chain uses TRBV27 and TRBJ1-5; D remains unclear. V was clipped by 6 bases and J by 0 bases, with 6 bases between them. The germline gives CDR1 MNHEY, CDR2 SMNVEV (reference sequence). This CDR3 contains 13 residues.

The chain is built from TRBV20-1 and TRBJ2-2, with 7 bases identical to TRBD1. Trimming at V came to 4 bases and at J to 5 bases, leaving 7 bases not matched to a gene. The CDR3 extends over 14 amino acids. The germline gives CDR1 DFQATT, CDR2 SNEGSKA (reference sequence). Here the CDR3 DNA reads TGCAGTGCTAACAAGGGGGCTCCGACCGGGGAGCTGTTTTTT. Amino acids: CSANKGAPTGELFF.

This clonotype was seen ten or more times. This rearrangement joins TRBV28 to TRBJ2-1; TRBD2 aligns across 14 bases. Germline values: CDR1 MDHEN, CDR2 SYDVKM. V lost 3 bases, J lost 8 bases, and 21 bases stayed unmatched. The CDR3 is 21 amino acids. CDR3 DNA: TGTGCCAGCAGTTTTTCGGCCGGGACTAGCGGGAGAATTTGGGTGATAGATGAGCAGTTCTTC. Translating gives CASSFSAGTSGRIWVIDEQFF.

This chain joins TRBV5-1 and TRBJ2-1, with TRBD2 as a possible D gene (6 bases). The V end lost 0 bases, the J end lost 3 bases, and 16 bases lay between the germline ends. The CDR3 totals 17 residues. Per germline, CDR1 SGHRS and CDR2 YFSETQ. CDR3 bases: TGCGCCAGCAGCTTGGAAGGGCTGACTAGAAACTACAATGAGCAGTTCTTC. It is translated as CASSLEGLTRNYNEQFF.

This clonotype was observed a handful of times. The CDR3 loop reads CASSVTLAERQETQYF. In DNA, the CDR3 is TGTGCCAGCAGCGTTACACTAGCGGAACGACAAGAGACCCAGTACTTC. J is TRBJ2-5 and V is TRBV9; TRBD2 aligns across 8 bases. The CDR3 runs 16 residues. V lost 2 bases to trimming and J lost 2 bases; unmatched junction nucleotides: 8. The germline V gene encodes CDR1 SGDLS and CDR2 YYNGEE.